One and the same sample provided the 4 T cell receptor beta chains below, sequenced in a study of control samples from healthy donors and cancer patients. Some clones are missing from TCRdb's copy, which holds only in-frame ones; the method was immunoSEQ multiplex PCR. The table has around 150,000 clones, roughly 90% seen once. Sequencing was performed on blood. The receptors shown here come from a man aged 25 to 40 in good health.

This sequence joins TRBV24-1 and TRBJ2-2; 8 bases line up with TRBD1. The J segment lost 4 bases and the V segment lost 3 bases, leaving 9 bases of the junction unmatched. The CDR3 totals 17 residues. Germline lookup yields CDR1 KGHDR and CDR2 SFDVKD. The CDR3: CATSDPVQGGPTGELFF. Written as DNA, the CDR3 is TGTGCCACCAGTGATCCAGTACAGGGGGGTCCCACCGGGGAGCTGTTTTTT.

This clone was observed a few times. The rearrangement joins TRBV11-2 to TRBJ2-3; 9 nucleotides agree with TRBD2. With V trimmed by 0 bases and J by 0 bases, 13 bases remained unmatched. Germline values: CDR1 SGHAT, CDR2 FQNNGV. CDR3 size: 20 residues. CDR3 protein: CASSLESWREGLFSTDTQYF. The CDR3 DNA reads as TGTGCCAGCAGCTTAGAATCTTGGCGGGAGGGCCTATTTAGCACAGATACGCAGTATTTT.

Concerning this clone itself: The sample contains more than one DNA sequence encoding this CDR3. V is TRBV5-1 and J is TRBJ2-7, with 8 bases fitting TRBD1. This CDR3 has 15 amino acids. Germline loops: CDR1 SGHRS, CDR2 YFSETQ. The junction had 2 bases not matched to a gene; V was cut back by 0 bases and J by 0 bases. DNA for the CDR3: TGCGCCAGCAGCTTGGCCGGGACAGGCTCCTACGAGCAGTACTTC. Translated, it gives CASSLAGTGSYEQYF.

The rearrangement links TRBV19 to TRBJ1-2; D perhaps matches TRBD1 (5 bases). The CDR3 totals 15 residues. The V gene's germline CDR1 is LNHDA and CDR2 SQIVND (reference sequence). Trimming stripped 1 base from V and 4 bases from J, with 13 bases between. The CDR3 DNA reads TGTGCCAGTAGTATAGGAGGGACCGGAGTCTATGGCTACACCTTC. It specifies CASSIGGTGVYGYTF.